Following are 21 T cell receptor beta chains from one sample sequenced in a study of blood T cell repertoires in COVID-19. Only in-frame clones appear in the TCRdb table, and some are missing; sequencing was by immunoSEQ multiplex PCR. The sample has some 180,000 clones, more than 80% seen once. Sequencing was carried out using peripheral blood. The receptors originated from a woman aged 60-75 years with acute or convalescent COVID-19.

This chain uses TRBV24-1 with TRBJ1-2, with 8 bases identical to TRBD1. Germline loops: CDR1 KGHDR, CDR2 SFDVKD. The junction had 8 bases not matched to a gene; V was cut back by 4 bases and J by 8 bases. The CDR3 covers 14 residues. CDR3 coding DNA: TGTGCCACCAGTGAAACGACAGGGGTGAAGGGCTACACCTTC. This sequence encodes CATSETTGVKGYTF.

J is TRBJ2-5 and V is TRBV20-1; no clear D gene. This CDR3 comprises 10 residues. CDR1 and CDR2 from the germline V gene are DFQATT and SNEGSKA (reference sequence). The ends were cut back, 2 bases at V and 5 bases at J, with 3 bases in the middle. The CDR3, as DNA: TGCAGTGCTAGATCGGAGACCCAGTACTTC. Amino acids: CSARSETQYF.

The chain joins TRBV18 to TRBJ1-5; unclear D gene. Trimming took 1 base from V and 0 from J, leaving 10 bases between them. The germline V gene has CDR1 KGHSH and CDR2 LQKENI. The length of the CDR3 is 16 residues. CDR3 sequence (DNA): TGTGCCAGCTCACCACGTTCTACGGGTAGCAATCAGCCCCAGCATTTT. Encoded protein: CASSPRSTGSNQPQHF.

The chain joins TRBV19 to TRBJ1-5; D possibly corresponds to TRBD1 (5 bases). V was cut by 4 bases and J by 4 bases, with 14 bases left in between. The CDR3 consists of 15 residues. CDR1 and CDR2 (germline): LNHDA, SQIVND (reference sequence). CDR3 sequence (DNA): TGTGCCAGTAGTACTTCCGGGGGTATGAATCAGCCCCAGCATTTT. Translated, it gives CASSTSGGMNQPQHF. Full variable domain (missing parts from reference TRBV19 and TRBJ1-5): DGGITQSPKYLFRKEGQNVTLSCEQNLNHDAMYWYRQDPGQGLRLIYYSQIVNDFQKGDIAEGYSVSREKKESFPLTVTSAQKNPTAFYLCASSTSGGMNQPQHFGDGTRLSIL.

The chain's CDR3 is CASSLGQPRSTDTQYF. The CDR3 DNA reads TGCGCCAGCAGCTTGGGACAGCCTCGGAGCACAGATACGCAGTATTTT. This chain uses TRBV5-1 with TRBJ2-3, with D maybe TRBD1 (5 bases). Germline CDR1 and CDR2: SGHRS and YFSETQ. The CDR3 has 16 amino acids. With 0 bases removed from V and 0 bases from J, the gap between germline ends came to 11 bases.

This chain uses TRBV4-1 with TRBJ1-1, with 10 positions matching TRBD1. Germline lookup yields CDR1 MGHRA and CDR2 YSYEKL. Germline trimming cut 2 bases from V and 7 bases from J; bases unmatched to any gene: 7. The CDR3 is 15 amino acids. The CDR3 protein is CASSQLGTGDIEAFF. The CDR3 nucleotides are TGCGCCAGCAGCCAACTCGGGACAGGGGATATTGAAGCTTTCTTT.

The CDR3 coding sequence is TGTGCCAGCGGGCTGGCGAGCAATCAGCCCCAGCATTTT. Translating gives CASGLASNQPQHF. The genes are TRBV2 and TRBJ1-5; D is undetermined. Trimming cost V 8 bases and J 1 base, with 9 bases left between them. The CDR3 loop spans 13 amino acids. CDR1 is SNHLY, CDR2 FYNNEI, per germline.

V and J are TRBV3-1 (or the pseudogene TRBV3-2) and TRBJ2-3; 12 positions match TRBD2. The CDR3 is 14 residues long. Germline V gene sequence: CDR1 LGHDT, CDR2 YNNKEL (reference sequence). Trimming at V came to 4 bases and at J to 10 bases, leaving 6 bases not matched to a gene. The CDR3 region has the DNA TGTGCCAGCAGCCCTACTAGCGGGAGGTCTCCGCAGTATTTT. This codes for CASSPTSGRSPQYF.

This clone has a handful of counts. V gene TRBV19 combines with J gene TRBJ2-2; 7 positions agree with TRBD1. The CDR3 length is 16 residues. Germline V gene lookup returns CDR1 LNHDA and CDR2 SQIVND (reference sequence). The junction had 8 bases not matched to a gene; V was cut back by 4 bases and J by 3 bases. The CDR3 bases are TGTGCCAGTAGTACCCCCTTGACAGGGCACACCGGGGAGCTGTTTTTT. It translates to CASSTPLTGHTGELFF. The entire variable domain, with the rest obtained from reference TRBV19 and TRBJ2-2, is as follows: DGGITQSPKYLFRKEGQNVTLSCEQNLNHDAMYWYRQDPGQGLRLIYYSQIVNDFQKGDIAEGYSVSREKKESFPLTVTSAQKNPTAFYLCASSTPLTGHTGELFFGEGSRLTVL.

This clone was seen once. This chain connects TRBV13 to TRBJ2-7, with a weak D call TRBD1 (5 bases). V was pared by 1 base and J by 4 bases, with 11 bases between. The CDR3 loop spans 14 amino acids. The V gene's germline CDR1 is PRHDT and CDR2 FYEKMQ (reference sequence). The CDR3 DNA follows: TGTGCCAGCAGCTTAGCGGCAGGGCGGTACGAGCAGTACTTC. This sequence encodes CASSLAAGRYEQYF.

CDR3 residues: CATSREGAGGSDGYTF. CDR3 bases: TGTGCCACCAGCAGAGAGGGCGCAGGGGGGAGCGATGGCTACACCTTC. The chain carries TRBV15 and TRBJ1-2, with 7 bases lining up with TRBD1. With V trimmed by 0 bases and J by 6 bases, 10 bases remained unmatched. The CDR3 has 16 residues. Germline V gene lookup returns CDR1 LNHNV and CDR2 YYDKDF (reference sequence).

This clone was observed a handful of times. The rearrangement joins TRBV3-1 (or the pseudogene TRBV3-2) to TRBJ2-2; D may be TRBD2 (5 bases). Germline values: CDR1 LGHDT, CDR2 YNNKEL (reference sequence). The V gene lost 1 base and the J gene lost 0 bases, with 15 bases spanning the gap. There are 18 residues in the CDR3. DNA for the CDR3: TGTGCCAGCAGCCAAGCCCCCCGCCGGGGAGCGAACACCGGGGAGCTGTTTTTT. Amino acids: CASSQAPRRGANTGELFF.

The chain uses TRBV9 and TRBJ2-7, with 12 bases aligning to TRBD2. This CDR3 spans 17 amino acids. After removal of 3 bases from V and 3 bases from J, the junction contained 10 bases not matched to a gene. Germline CDR1 and CDR2: SGDLS and YYNGEE. CDR3 in amino acids: CASSANIGTSGYYEQYF. The CDR3 DNA follows: TGTGCCAGCAGCGCCAATATCGGGACTAGCGGGTACTACGAGCAGTACTTC.

This clone was recorded only once. The CDR3 protein is CASNVQHPYEQYF. CDR3 bases: TGTGCCAGCAACGTTCAACACCCCTACGAGCAGTACTTC. The rearrangement joins TRBV2 to TRBJ2-7; D unclear. CDR3 length: 13 amino acids. The ends were cut back, 7 bases at V and 2 bases at J, with 12 bases in the middle. Germline lookup yields CDR1 SNHLY and CDR2 FYNNEI.

This clone was seen once. The rearrangement uses TRBV18 and TRBJ1-1; D possibly corresponds to TRBD1 (6 bases). Trimming took off 6 bases at V and 4 bases at J, with 18 bases between the two ends. Per the germline V gene, CDR1 is KGHSH and CDR2 is LQKENI. The CDR3 is 15 residues long. CDR3 bases: TGTGCCAGCTCTCCGCCGCAGGGGCAGGTCACTGAAGCTTTCTTT. As protein: CASSPPQGQVTEAFF.

V usage is TRBV25-1 and J usage is TRBJ1-2; D possibly corresponds to TRBD1 (6 bases). Germline V gene lookup returns CDR1 MGHDK and CDR2 SYGVNS. V lost 3 bases and J lost 5, with 19 bases in between. The CDR3 covers 16 residues. The CDR3, as DNA: TGTGCCAGCAGTGACTGGTCGGAGACCCAGGGGTATGGCTACACCTTC. The encoded protein is CASSDWSETQGYGYTF.

The rearrangement uses TRBV7-9 and TRBJ2-7; TRBD2 aligns across 11 bases. Germline V lookup: CDR1 SEHNR, CDR2 FQNEAQ (reference sequence). The length of the CDR3 is 15 residues. Trimming took 0 bases from V and 4 from J; bases not matched to a gene: 2. The DNA for the CDR3 is TGTGCCAGCAGCTTAGCACTAGCGGGAGCGTACGAGCAGTACTTC. Amino acid sequence: CASSLALAGAYEQYF.

There are a few counts of this clone. The chain has TRBV18 and TRBJ2-5; 8 bases fit TRBD1. J lost 1 base, V lost 5 bases, and 9 bases had no gene match. Germline V gene data show CDR1 as KGHSH and CDR2 as LQKENI. This CDR3 contains 16 residues. CDR3 sequence (DNA): TGTGCCAGCTCAGCGATGACAGGGGCTACCCAAGAGACCCAGTACTTC. This codes for CASSAMTGATQETQYF.

The chain carries TRBV19 and TRBJ1-1; D remains unclear. The V and J ends lost 6 bases and 1 base respectively, with 12 bases between them. The germline gives CDR1 LNHDA, CDR2 SQIVND (reference sequence). The CDR3 spans 14 residues. The CDR3 region has the DNA TGTGCCAGTAGCGGGAGGAGGGAGAACACTGAAGCTTTCTTT. Amino acids: CASSGRRENTEAFF.

The V and J genes are TRBV5-1 and TRBJ2-3, with TRBD2 as a possible D gene (6 bases). CDR1 and CDR2 from the germline V gene are SGHRS and YFSETQ. The CDR3 is 18 amino acids. V was clipped by 4 bases and J by 0 bases, with 21 bases between them. CDR3 sequence: CASSLGGFQISSTDTQYF. CDR3 nucleotide sequence: TGCGCCAGCAGCCTAGGAGGGTTTCAGATCTCTAGCACAGATACGCAGTATTTT.

This chain uses TRBV27 with TRBJ2-3; 10 bases are shared with TRBD2. Trimming removed 4 bases from V and 5 bases from J; junction bases left unmatched: 9. The germline gives CDR1 MNHEY, CDR2 SMNVEV (reference sequence). The CDR3 length is 16 residues. This CDR3 reads CASSSLLAGEIDTQYF. DNA for the CDR3: TGTGCCAGCAGTTCGCTTCTAGCGGGAGAAATAGATACGCAGTATTTT.